The present TCR beta chain was sequenced within a study of cytomegalovirus exposure and HLA in healthy donors. Study-wide points: A missense DCLRE1C variant was associated with V- and J-gene trimming of TCR beta chains in a later analysis, and an independent cohort replicated the association. Rates of TCR association differed by HLA locus in a later analysis, with DRB1 highest and HLA-C lowest.

The primer mix had 60 Vbeta and 13 Jbeta primers. Sequencing used immunoSEQ multiplex PCR; TCRdb keeps in-frame clones, though not all of them. This table holds about 82,000 clones, 55% to 65% found once. The CDR3 is 15 amino acids. V was trimmed by 2 bases and J by 0 bases, leaving 7 bases between them. The germline gives CDR1 SGHTA, CDR2 FQGNSA. Comment on this clone: The antigen is undetermined.

The material sequenced was PBMCs. The sequence came from a woman in her thirties or forties in good health and CMV-seropositive. The chain joins TRBV7-2 to TRBJ1-4, with a tentative D call TRBD1 (5 bases). The CDR3 sequence: CASSLQGPTNEKLFF. The CDR3 DNA reads as TGTGCCAGCAGCTTACAGGGTCCAACTAATGAAAAACTGTTTTTT.